This T cell receptor beta chain is from a study of T cell responses to AZD1222 COVID-19 vaccine. Study results and limitations: There were repertoire samples only from the period after the peak T cell response. Along spike, vaccine-associated CD4 TCRs were found throughout, with dominance at 160-218 and 743-854. Spike-specific TCR depth and breadth grew after two AZD1222 doses. Baseline antibody screening turned up just a handful of seropositive AZD1222 recipients.

TCRdb keeps only in-frame clones here, not all; method: immunoSEQ multiplex PCR. This table has 100,000 or so clones, about 90% appearing once. Germline CDR1 is MNHEY and CDR2 is SVGAGI. Trimming shortened V by 8 bases and J by 4 bases, and 15 bases separated the two germline ends. This CDR3 has 14 residues. Note on this clone: Its target is not known.

The chain combines TRBV6-5 with TRBJ1-5, with D possibly matching TRBD1 (5 bases). Sequencing used peripheral blood, obtained 28 days after the second AZD1222 dose. This TCR was recovered from an adult who received the AZD1222 COVID-19 vaccine. The CDR3 DNA reads TGTGCCAGCCGGGGCGCGTCACCGAATCAGCCCCAGCATTTT. Translated, it gives CASRGASPNQPQHF.